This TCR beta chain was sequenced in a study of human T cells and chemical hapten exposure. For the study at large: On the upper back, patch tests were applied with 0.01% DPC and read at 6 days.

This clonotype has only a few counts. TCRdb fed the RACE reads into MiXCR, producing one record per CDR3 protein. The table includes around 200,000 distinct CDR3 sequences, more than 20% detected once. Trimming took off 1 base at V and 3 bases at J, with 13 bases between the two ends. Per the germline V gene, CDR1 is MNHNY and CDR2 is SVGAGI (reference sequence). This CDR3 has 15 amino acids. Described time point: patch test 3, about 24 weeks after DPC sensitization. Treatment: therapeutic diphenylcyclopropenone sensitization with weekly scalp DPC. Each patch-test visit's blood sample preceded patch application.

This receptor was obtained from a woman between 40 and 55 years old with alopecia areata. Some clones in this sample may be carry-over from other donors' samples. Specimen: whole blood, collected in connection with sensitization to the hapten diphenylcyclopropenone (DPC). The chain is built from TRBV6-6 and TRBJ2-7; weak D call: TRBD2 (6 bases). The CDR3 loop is CASSYLGGEYYEQYF. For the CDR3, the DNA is TGTGCCAGCAGTTACTTAGGAGGGGAATACTACGAGCAGTACTTC.